The 29 T cell receptor beta chains listed next were all sequenced from one sample in a study of CD8 T cells in ankylosing spondylitis (TCRdb year 2017). Library creation used 5' RACE. Sequencing took place on an Illumina HiSeq 2500. TCRdb handled the public reads itself, with Q25 trimming in fastp and clone calling in MiXCR, and kept productive beta chains. All rows with the same CDR3 protein become a single entry with the most common DNA and genes. For this sample the table gives 150,000 to 200,000 distinct CDR3 sequences, of which 10% to 15% were detected only once. The top ten constitute 11% of the sample. The sequencing sample was made of blood, either unsorted or a sorted T cell fraction (not recorded which). These receptors all come from a female donor with ankylosing spondylitis or in good health (not recorded which).

This clonotype was counted many times. The chain employs TRBV27 and TRBJ1-5; no firm D call. V gave up 6 bases and J gave up 1 base, with 19 bases separating them. This CDR3 has 17 amino acids. CDR1 is MNHEY, CDR2 SMNVEV, per germline (reference sequence). This CDR3 reads CASSPWGSYVSNQPQHF. In DNA, the CDR3 is TGTGCCAGCAGCCCCTGGGGTAGCTACGTGAGCAATCAGCCCCAGCATTTT.

The rearrangement links TRBV7-2 to TRBJ2-3; unclear D gene. Germline CDR1 is SGHTA and CDR2 is FQGNSA. V was clipped by 4 bases and J by 5 bases, with 10 bases between them. The CDR3 is 13 amino acids. The CDR3 here is CASSSHQQDTQYF. The CDR3 region has the DNA TGTGCCAGCAGCTCCCACCAGCAAGATACGCAGTATTTT.

In its sample, this clonotype was seen many times. The chain links TRBV3-1 to TRBJ2-7; no clear D gene. This CDR3 has 11 amino acids. Germline V gene data show CDR1 as LGHDT and CDR2 as YNNKEL (reference sequence). V dropped 2 bases and J dropped 3 bases, with 2 bases sitting between them. CDR3 sequence (DNA): TGTGCCAGCAGCCAACTCTACGAGCAGTACTTC. Translated: CASSQLYEQYF.

This clonotype was counted at least ten times. In DNA, the CDR3 is TGCGCCAGCAGCTCCCCGTTAGCGGGAGGACTTGACGAGCAGTACTTC. Translation gives CASSSPLAGGLDEQYF. This chain joins TRBV5-1 and TRBJ2-7; 10 bases fit TRBD2. The J segment lost 5 bases and the V segment lost 3 bases, leaving 11 bases of the junction unmatched. Germline values: CDR1 SGHRS, CDR2 YFSETQ. This CDR3 has 16 residues.

This clonotype was detected many times. The chain carries TRBV6-2 or TRBV6-3 and TRBJ2-7, with D unresolved. Germline CDR1 is MNHEY and CDR2 is SVGEGT. This CDR3 has 11 residues. Trimming pared 9 bases from V and 3 bases from J, leaving 9 bases between. The CDR3 sequence is CASTSFYEQYF. The CDR3 nucleotides read TGTGCCAGTACGAGTTTCTACGAGCAGTACTTC.

This rearrangement joins TRBV9 to TRBJ2-1, with 8 bases fitting TRBD1. Trimming removed 0 bases from V and 8 bases from J; junction bases left unmatched: 13. The germline CDR1 and CDR2 sequences are SGDLS and YYNGEE. The CDR3 sequence is 17 residues long. CDR3 sequence: CASSVVPRNRGVDEQFF. CDR3 DNA sequence: TGTGCCAGCAGCGTAGTTCCTAGGAACAGGGGGGTTGATGAGCAGTTCTTC.

This clonotype appeared many times. The rearrangement uses TRBV5-1 and TRBJ1-1, with D unresolved. The V gene lost 7 bases and the J gene lost 0 bases, with 13 bases spanning the gap. The CDR3 is made up of 14 amino acids. CDR1 and CDR2 from the germline V gene are SGHRS and YFSETQ. The CDR3 coding sequence is TGCGCCAGCGGCCGAGGTGGGATGAACACTGAAGCTTTCTTT. Its translation: CASGRGGMNTEAFF.

This clonotype has at least ten counts. This chain connects TRBV5-1 to TRBJ2-1; 9 bases are a match to TRBD2. Germline CDR1 SGHRS, CDR2 YFSETQ. The junction had 6 bases not matched to a gene; V was cut back by 4 bases and J by 4 bases. The length of the CDR3 is 15 residues. DNA for the CDR3: TGCGCCAGCAGCGGAGGACTAGCGACTTACAATGAGCAGTTCTTC. The encoded protein is CASSGGLATYNEQFF.

In this sample, this clonotype turned up many times. The chain combines TRBV6-4 with TRBJ2-3; D remains unclear. The CDR3 spans 11 residues. Per the germline V gene, CDR1 is MRHNA and CDR2 is SNTAGT. Deletions cut 8 bases from V and 0 bases from J, with 3 bases between. CDR3 protein: CASESTDTQYF. In DNA, the CDR3 is TGTGCCAGCGAGAGCACAGATACGCAGTATTTT.

Many counts were recorded for this clonotype. The V and J genes are TRBV7-2 and TRBJ2-1; 11 nucleotides agree with TRBD2. Germline assignment: CDR1 SGHTA and CDR2 FQGNSA. The ends lost 5 bases at V and 3 bases at J; junction bases unmatched: 3. CDR3 length: 15 amino acids. CDR3 protein: CASSRTSGSYNEQFF. CDR3 DNA sequence: TGTGCCAGCAGCCGCACTAGCGGGAGCTACAATGAGCAGTTCTTC.

In its sample, this clonotype was seen many times. V gene TRBV12-3 or TRBV12-4 combines with J gene TRBJ1-5; D ambiguous. This CDR3 has 15 residues. The V end was cut by 6 bases, the J end by 1 base, with 13 bases between. Here the CDR3 reads CASSPDGVSNQPQHF. The CDR3 coding sequence is TGTGCCAGCAGCCCGGACGGAGTAAGCAATCAGCCCCAGCATTTT.

There are many counts of this clonotype. This chain links TRBV20-1 with TRBJ1-4, with D uncertain. Trimming removed 6 bases at V and 5 bases at J, with 4 bases between. The CDR3 has 10 residues. Per germline, CDR1 DFQATT and CDR2 SNEGSKA (reference sequence). This chain's CDR3 is CSARNEKLFF. The DNA of the CDR3 is TGCAGTGCAAGGAATGAAAAACTGTTTTTT.

This clonotype was found many times. Here the CDR3 reads CASSFRDRGSYEQYF. DNA of the CDR3: TGTGCCAGCAGTTTTAGAGACAGGGGCTCCTACGAGCAGTACTTC. This chain links TRBV12-3 or TRBV12-4 with TRBJ2-7; the match to TRBD1 covers 8 bases. This CDR3 spans 15 amino acids. With 3 bases clipped from V and 0 bases from J, the junction kept 4 bases outside the gene matches.

This clonotype was found many times. V usage is TRBV7-2 and J usage is TRBJ2-1; D gene uncertain. The CDR3 loop spans 12 amino acids. V was shortened by 4 bases and J by 6 bases, with 7 bases between the two germline ends. Germline V gene lookup returns CDR1 SGHTA and CDR2 FQGNSA. DNA of the CDR3: TGTGCCAGCAGCTCGACGGGCAATGAGCAGTTCTTC. Protein: CASSSTGNEQFF.

The rearrangement joins TRBV29-1 to TRBJ2-2, with a tentative D call TRBD2 (6 bases). The CDR3 spans 14 residues. Germline V lookup: CDR1 SQVTM, CDR2 ANQGSEA. V was clipped by 4 bases and J by 1 base, with 10 bases between them. The CDR3 loop reads CSVVLAENTGELFF. The CDR3 bases are TGCAGCGTTGTCTTAGCGGAGAACACCGGGGAGCTGTTTTTT.

This clonotype was picked up a small number of times. The chain uses TRBV7-2 and TRBJ1-6; D uncertain. With 2 bases removed from V and 14 bases from J, the gap between germline ends came to 10 bases. This CDR3 region has 12 residues. The germline gives CDR1 SGHTA, CDR2 FQGNSA. CDR3 region: CASSLMGMALHF. The CDR3 nucleotides are TGTGCCAGCAGCTTAATGGGGATGGCCCTCCACTTT. The variable domain in full, completed from reference TRBV7-2 and TRBJ1-6, reads GAGVSQSPSNKVTEKGKDVELRCDPISGHTALYWYRQSLGQGLEFLIYFQGNSAPDKSGLPSDRFSAERTGGSVSTLTIQRTQQEDSAVYLCASSLMGMALHFGNGTRLTVT.

The V and J genes are TRBV11-2 and TRBJ2-1, with 8 bases fitting TRBD2. V lost 3 bases to trimming and J lost 10 bases; unmatched junction nucleotides: 5. Germline CDR1 and CDR2: SGHAT and FQNNGV. This CDR3 spans 13 amino acids. The CDR3 protein is CASSFSGMGEQFF. The CDR3 coding sequence is TGTGCCAGCAGCTTTAGCGGGATGGGGGAGCAGTTCTTC.

This clonotype has ten or more counts. J is TRBJ1-1 and V is TRBV18, with D hard to call. This CDR3 has 16 amino acids. V was trimmed by 7 bases and J by 1 base, leaving 19 bases between them. Germline assignment: CDR1 KGHSH and CDR2 LQKENI. CDR3 coding DNA: TGTGCCAGCTTACAACGTAGGGTGAGTTCGAACACTGAAGCTTTCTTT. Amino acids: CASLQRRVSSNTEAFF.

CDR3 sequence: CSATPTGVIGNEQFF. CDR3 in DNA: TGCAGTGCTACACCGACAGGGGTGATAGGCAATGAGCAGTTCTTC. The chain employs TRBV20-1 and TRBJ2-1; 8 nucleotides align to TRBD1. CDR3 size: 15 residues. The trim removed 4 bases at V and 6 bases at J, leaving 11 bases unmatched. Per germline, CDR1 DFQATT and CDR2 SNEGSKA (reference sequence).

Many counts were recorded for this clonotype. The chain links TRBV29-1 to TRBJ2-2; D assignment may be TRBD1 or TRBD2 (6 bases each). Trimming took 4 bases from V and 0 from J, leaving 12 bases between them. Germline-derived CDR1 and CDR2 are SQVTM and ANQGSEA. The CDR3 covers 15 residues. The CDR3 spells CSVAGGGANTGELFF. In nucleotides, the CDR3 is TGCAGCGTTGCAGGAGGGGGTGCGAACACCGGGGAGCTGTTTTTT.

This clonotype showed up just a few times. The chain joins TRBV7-8 to TRBJ1-4; no clear D. Germline lookup yields CDR1 SGHVS and CDR2 FQNEAQ. There are 13 residues in the CDR3. Trimming took 6 bases from V and 10 from J, leaving 15 bases between them. CDR3 DNA: TGTGCCAGCAGTCCCACGTCGGCGGGAAAACTGTTTTTT. Translation gives CASSPTSAGKLFF.

This chain joins TRBV5-5 and TRBJ2-7; D is unresolved. The CDR3 totals 14 residues. Germline CDR1 SGHKS, CDR2 YYEKEE (reference sequence). Trimming pared 2 bases from V and 4 bases from J, leaving 13 bases between. For the CDR3, the DNA is TGTGCCAGCAGCTTAGATCGGGCGGCGTACGAGCAGTACTTC. It codes for CASSLDRAAYEQYF.

This clonotype was detected many times. The chain uses TRBV20-1 and TRBJ2-1; 8 nucleotides line up with TRBD2. The CDR3 runs 14 residues. Trimming removed 8 bases from V and 5 bases from J; junction bases left unmatched: 11. The germline gives CDR1 DFQATT, CDR2 SNEGSKA (reference sequence). CDR3 sequence: CSSLAGPRDNEQFF. The CDR3 region has the DNA TGCAGTTCCTTAGCGGGACCACGCGACAATGAGCAGTTCTTC.

This clonotype was observed a few times. The V gene is TRBV12-3 or TRBV12-4, the J gene TRBJ2-2; maybe TRBD2 (6 bases). V gave up 1 base and J gave up 0 bases, with 12 bases separating them. CDR3 length equals 17 residues. The CDR3: CASSLVLGGTNTGELFF. For the CDR3, the DNA is TGTGCCAGCAGTTTAGTTTTGGGGGGAACGAACACCGGGGAGCTGTTTTTT.

A few counts support this clonotype. The junction differs from germline at one of its ends, possibly a read error. The rearrangement joins TRBV12-3 or TRBV12-4 to TRBJ2-7, with D maybe TRBD2 (5 bases). This CDR3 comprises 18 residues. The DNA of the CDR3 is TGTGCCTGCAGTCCCCTGTCGTTCGGGATAAGAACGACCTACGAGCAGTACTTC. Residues: CACSPLSFGIRTTYEQYF.

In this sample, this clonotype turned up many times. The chain's CDR3 is CSARDRLAGPGVEQYF. CDR3 DNA: TGCAGTGCTAGAGATCGATTGGCGGGTCCAGGGGTCGAGCAGTACTTC. The rearrangement joins TRBV20-1 to TRBJ2-7; TRBD1 is a possible D gene (6 bases). V gave up 0 bases and J gave up 6 bases, with 21 bases separating them. Germline CDR1 reads DFQATT; CDR2 reads SNEGSKA (reference sequence). This CDR3 comprises 16 residues.

This clonotype has ten or more counts. This chain connects TRBV20-1 to TRBJ2-3; D could derive from TRBD1 or TRBD2 (5 bases each). In germline, CDR1 is DFQATT, CDR2 SNEGSKA (reference sequence). V dropped 6 bases and J dropped 4 bases, with 17 bases sitting between them. The CDR3 contains 14 residues. The CDR3, as DNA: TGCAGTGCGACCCGTGGGACCCTTGCAGATACGCAGTATTTT. Translating it yields CSATRGTLADTQYF.

There are many counts of this clonotype. CDR3 bases: TGCAGCGTTACTGGCAGGGTTATGAACACTGAAGCTTTCTTT. Translating it yields CSVTGRVMNTEAFF. The chain recombines TRBV29-1 with TRBJ1-1; D is possibly TRBD1 (5 bases). The length of the CDR3 is 14 residues. CDR1 and CDR2 (germline): SQVTM, ANQGSEA. The germline V and J ends were trimmed by 5 bases and 0 bases, with 13 bases remaining between them.

This clonotype was seen at least ten times. CDR3 sequence reads: CASSSPGAGGPLEQFF. As DNA, the CDR3 is TGTGCCAGCAGTTCACCAGGCGCGGGAGGGCCGCTTGAGCAGTTCTTC. The rearrangement joins TRBV28 to TRBJ2-1, with 9 bases aligning to TRBD2. The V gene end was trimmed by 4 bases and the J gene end by 9 bases; junction bases not matched to a gene: 13. CDR3 length: 16 residues. The germline V gene encodes CDR1 MDHEN and CDR2 SYDVKM.